This T cell receptor (beta chain) was identified during a study of shared clonotypes between healthy human individuals. The protocol was immunoSEQ multiplex PCR, while the TCRdb copy is restricted to in-frame clones and leaves out a portion. Of about 1 million clones listed, approximately 76% were seen once; the top ten hold 1.4% to 1.5%. V was clipped by 2 bases and J by 9 bases; unmatched bases: 10. CDR3 size: 15 residues. In germline, CDR1 is LGHNA, CDR2 YSLEER. The chain combines TRBV4-3 with TRBJ2-1; TRBD1 matches at 7 bases. The sequence was collected from a man younger than 35 in good health. Sequencing input: memory CD4+ T cells sorted from blood. Subset described: CD45RA-negative fraction. CDR3 residues: CASSQTGKGAVEQFF. The CDR3 DNA reads TGCGCCAGCAGCCAAACGGGGAAGGGGGCTGTTGAGCAGTTCTTC.